This is a list of T cell receptor beta chains from one sample in a study of blood T cell repertoires in COVID-19. Repertoires were generated with immunoSEQ multiplex PCR, while TCRdb's copy carries only in-frame clones and drops some. The sample records about 140,000 clones, 75% to 85% being singletons. The sequencing input was peripheral blood. These receptors all come from a woman of 80 years or more with active or convalescent COVID-19. Each CDR3 is given with its conserved first and last residue. Fields, in order: V gene, J gene, D gene, clone size, CDR3 DNA, CDR3 protein. The D gene is left open where the match is weak. The size of a clone is reported for some rows only, either as once, few or many, or as a class for expanded clones.

TRBV9	TRBJ1-6	TRBD1	NA	TGTGCCAGCAGCGTAAAGGGGGCAAGTTCACCCCTCCACTTT	CASSVKGASSPLHF
TRBV28	TRBJ2-3	TRBD2	few	TGTGCCAGCACTTTGCCGGGGGGGGGCACAGATACGCAGTATTTT	CASTLPGGGTDTQYF
TRBV5-1	TRBJ2-1	NA	few	TGCGCCAGCAGCTTACCGAATATTCGGGGACTTATGTATGAGCAGTTCTTC	CASSLPNIRGLMYEQFF
TRBV6-2/TRBV6-3	TRBJ2-5	NA	NA	TGTGCCAGCAGTTACGGGCAAGGCCACCAAGAGACCCAGTACTTC	CASSYGQGHQETQYF
TRBV27	TRBJ1-6	NA	few	TGTGCCAGCTCACGGGTAGCCTATAATTCACCCCTCCACTTT	CASSRVAYNSPLHF
TRBV6-6	TRBJ2-1	TRBD1	NA	TGTGCCAGCAGTCAGTCCGGGGACAGGGTATCCTACAATGAGCAGTTCTTC	CASSQSGDRVSYNEQFF
TRBV6-1	TRBJ1-4	NA	NA	TGTGCCAGCAGTGACAGGGCCCTTAATGAAAAACTGTTTTTT	CASSDRALNEKLFF
TRBV5-1	TRBJ2-5	TRBD1	NA	TGCGCCAGCAGTACTGGACAGGGCTGGGAGACCCAGTACTTC	CASSTGQGWETQYF
TRBV3-1/TRBV3-2	TRBJ1-2	TRBD1	many	TGTGCCAGCAGCCAATTAAGACAGGGGGGCTACACCTTC	CASSQLRQGGYTF
TRBV5-1	TRBJ1-4	NA	once	TGCGCCAGCAGCCTGGCTACAACTAATGAAAAACTGTTTTTT	CASSLATTNEKLFF
TRBV30	TRBJ2-1	TRBD2	NA	TGTGCCTGGAGTGTACTAGGCGGGGGGCCCTCATTCTTC	CAWSVLGGGPSFF
TRBV5-1	TRBJ2-5	TRBD2	NA	TGCGCCAGCAGCTCCTCGGCCGGGAGGGAGACCCAGTACTTC	CASSSSAGRETQYF
TRBV7-9	TRBJ2-7	NA	NA	TGTGCCAGCAGCCCTCCTTCCGGGGATCGAACGTACGAGCAGTACTTC	CASSPPSGDRTYEQYF
TRBV30	TRBJ1-5	TRBD1	NA	TGTGCCTGGAGTGAAGGGACAGGGGGAGTTTTAGGCAATCAGCCCCAGCATTTT	CAWSEGTGGVLGNQPQHF
TRBV2	TRBJ1-5	TRBD1	NA	TGTGCCAGCAGTCCCGGACAGGGTAGTAGGGAGCCCCAGCATTTT	CASSPGQGSREPQHF
TRBV27	TRBJ2-5	TRBD1	NA	TGTGCCAGCTGGGGCTCCGGGACAGGGCGCGAGACCCAGTACTTC	CASWGSGTGRETQYF
TRBV2	TRBJ2-3	TRBD2	few	TGTGCCAACTGGGGAGCGGGGAGCACAGATACGCAGTATTTT	CANWGAGSTDTQYF
TRBV30	TRBJ1-5	TRBD1	NA	TGTGCCTGGGGAAAGGGGGCTGGTCAGCCCCAGCATTTT	CAWGKGAGQPQHF
TRBV10-3	TRBJ1-1	NA	once	TGTGCCATCAGTGAGTCGGAAGGGGTGGACACTGAAGCTTTCTTT	CAISESEGVDTEAFF
TRBV6-6	TRBJ1-4	TRBD1	few	TGTGCCAGCAGTTACTCCACAGGGGCCACTCTGTTTTTT	CASSYSTGATLFF
TRBV4-1	TRBJ2-2	NA	NA	TGCGCCAGCAGCCCCTGGGGGGACACCGGGGAGCTGTTTTTT	CASSPWGDTGELFF
TRBV2	TRBJ1-2	NA	once	TGTGCCAGCACCAACGGTTATGGCTATGGCTACACCTTC	CASTNGYGYGYTF
TRBV19	TRBJ2-1	TRBD1	NA	TGTGCCAGTCGACCCGGGACAGGGGGTTCTGAGCAGTTCTTC	CASRPGTGGSEQFF
TRBV19	TRBJ2-7	NA	NA	TGTGCCAGTAGTATCAACGGCAGGTTGGAGCAGTACTTC	CASSINGRLEQYF
TRBV7-2	TRBJ2-7	NA	NA	TGTGCCAGCAGTAAGACAGGCTACGAGCAGTACTTC	CASSKTGYEQYF
TRBV6-1	TRBJ1-1	NA	NA	TGTGCCAGCAGTGAAGCCGCTGCCGGGGGTAACACTGAAGCTTTCTTT	CASSEAAAGGNTEAFF
TRBV28	TRBJ2-2	TRBD2	NA	TGTGCCAGCAGTTTAGTGGTCGGACTAGGGCTGTTTTTT	CASSLVVGLGLFF
TRBV7-8	TRBJ2-2	NA	NA	TGTGCCAGCAGCTTAGTACGGACAGCGAGGACCGGGGAGCTGTTTTTT	CASSLVRTARTGELFF
TRBV6-2/TRBV6-3	TRBJ1-2	NA	few	TGTGCCAGCAGTTTCCAGGGCGGCTATGGCTACACCTTC	CASSFQGGYGYTF
TRBV7-3	TRBJ2-1	NA	NA	TGTGCCAGCAGCTTAGGGGGGAATCCCTACAATGAGCAGTTCTTC	CASSLGGNPYNEQFF
TRBV19	TRBJ1-1	NA	NA	TGTGCCAGTAGTATAGTTCGGGGATTCAACACTGAAGCTTTCTTT	CASSIVRGFNTEAFF
TRBV18	TRBJ1-1	NA	once	TGTGCCACCTCGAGGGAGGAGGACACTGAAGCTTTCTTT	CATSREEDTEAFF
TRBV5-1	TRBJ2-7	TRBD2	few	TGCGCCAGCAGCTTGGCCGGGGGGAGCGAGCAGTACTTC	CASSLAGGSEQYF
TRBV6-5	TRBJ2-7	NA	NA	TGTGCCAGCAGAACCCTAGGGGCGGGGGCCTCCCGGCAGTACTTC	CASRTLGAGASRQYF
TRBV4-1	TRBJ2-7	NA	NA	TGCGCCAGCAGCCAAGATCAATTGAGTTCTACTAAATACGAGCAGTACTTC	CASSQDQLSSTKYEQYF
TRBV3-1/TRBV3-2	TRBJ2-3	TRBD2	NA	TGTGCCAGCAGCCAAGATGCGACTAGCGGGGGGGCCGGAGATACGCAGTATTTT	CASSQDATSGGAGDTQYF
TRBV6-5	TRBJ2-7	TRBD1	NA	TGTGCCAGCAGTATTCGACAGGGGGCTTACGAGCAGTACTTC	CASSIRQGAYEQYF
TRBV10-3	TRBJ1-1	NA	NA	TGTGCCACCAAACAGGAAATGAACACTGAAGCTTTCTTT	CATKQEMNTEAFF